The clone carrying this T cell receptor (beta chain) came up many times. Its specificity is unknown. This sample is drawn from a study of neurological immune-mediated disorders. Overall study results and limits: Falling below healthy controls, multiple sclerosis showed the least TCR clonal expansion, while HTLV-1-associated myelopathy showed the most.

Trimming shortened V by 0 bases and J by 2 bases, and 5 bases separated the two germline ends. The germline V gene has CDR1 SGHKS and CDR2 YYEKEE (reference sequence). The length of the CDR3 is 13 residues. A 10-nucleotide random UMI tagged transcripts in template-switch 5'RACE cDNA synthesis. Whenever a sequencing run was performed, it yielded over 170 million TCR-beta sequences from 15-18 subjects. Each CDR3 protein is one row after TCRdb ran MiXCR on the 5' RACE reads. The table has about 48,000 distinct CDR3 sequences, around a tenth seen once; the top ten hold approximately 22%. The sample taken for sequencing was PBMCs. The genes are TRBV5-5 and TRBJ1-2; D remains unclear. The sequence derives from a woman between 40 and 50 years old with HTLV-1-associated myelopathy (HAM/TSP). The chain's CDR3 is CASSLGGNYGYTF. The CDR3 DNA is TGTGCCAGCAGCTTGGGGGGAAACTATGGCTACACCTTC.